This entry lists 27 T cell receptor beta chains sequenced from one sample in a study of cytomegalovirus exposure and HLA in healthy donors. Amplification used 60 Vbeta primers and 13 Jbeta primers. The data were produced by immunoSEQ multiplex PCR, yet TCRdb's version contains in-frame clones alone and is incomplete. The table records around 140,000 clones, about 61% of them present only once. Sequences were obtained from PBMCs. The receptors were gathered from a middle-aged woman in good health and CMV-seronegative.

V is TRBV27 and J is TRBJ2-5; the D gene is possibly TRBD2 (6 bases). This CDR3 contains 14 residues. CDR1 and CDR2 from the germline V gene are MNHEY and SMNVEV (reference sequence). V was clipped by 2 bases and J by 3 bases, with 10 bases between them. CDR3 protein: CASSLGGVEETQYF. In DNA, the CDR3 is TGTGCCAGCAGTTTAGGAGGGGTCGAAGAGACCCAGTACTTC.

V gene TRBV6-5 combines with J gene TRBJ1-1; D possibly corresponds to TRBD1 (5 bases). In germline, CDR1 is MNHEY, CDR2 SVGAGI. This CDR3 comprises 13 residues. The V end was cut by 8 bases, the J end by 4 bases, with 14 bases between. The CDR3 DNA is TGTGCCAGCTTGGGGGACTACTTCACTGAAGCTTTCTTT. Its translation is CASLGDYFTEAFF.

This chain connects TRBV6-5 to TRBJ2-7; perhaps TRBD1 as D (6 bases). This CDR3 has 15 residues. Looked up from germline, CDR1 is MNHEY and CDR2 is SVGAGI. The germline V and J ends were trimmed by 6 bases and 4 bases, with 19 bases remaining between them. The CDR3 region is CASSRSPGERYEQYF. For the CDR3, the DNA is TGTGCCAGCAGCCGTTCTCCAGGGGAACGTTACGAGCAGTACTTC.

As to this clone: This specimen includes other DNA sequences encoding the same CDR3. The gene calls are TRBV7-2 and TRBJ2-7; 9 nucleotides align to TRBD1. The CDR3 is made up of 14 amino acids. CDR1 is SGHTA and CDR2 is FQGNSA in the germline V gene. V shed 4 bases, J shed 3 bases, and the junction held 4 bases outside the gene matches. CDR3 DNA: TGTGCCAGCAGCTCGGGACAGGGTAGCTACGAGCAGTACTTC. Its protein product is CASSSGQGSYEQYF.

CDR3 region: CASRERSSGGAYEQFF. The CDR3 coding sequence is TGTGCCAGCAGAGAAAGGTCTAGCGGGGGGGCCTATGAGCAGTTCTTC. The chain joins TRBV6-1 to TRBJ2-1; 12 bases are shared with TRBD2. After removal of 6 bases from V and 8 bases from J, the junction contained 11 bases not matched to a gene. The CDR3 length is 16 residues. Germline V gene sequence: CDR1 MNHNS, CDR2 SASEGT.

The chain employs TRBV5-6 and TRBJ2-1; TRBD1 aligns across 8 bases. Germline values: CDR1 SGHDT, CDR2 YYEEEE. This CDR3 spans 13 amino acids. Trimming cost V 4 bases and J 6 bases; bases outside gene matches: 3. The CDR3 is CASSQTGVNEQFF. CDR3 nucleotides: TGTGCCAGCAGCCAGACAGGGGTCAATGAGCAGTTCTTC.

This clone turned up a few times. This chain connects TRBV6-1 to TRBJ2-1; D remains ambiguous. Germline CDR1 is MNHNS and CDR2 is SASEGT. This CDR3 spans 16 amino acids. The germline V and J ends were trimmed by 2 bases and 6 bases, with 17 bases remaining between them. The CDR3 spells CASSEPYSLSGNEQFF. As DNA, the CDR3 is TGTGCCAGCAGTGAACCCTACTCGTTGTCGGGCAATGAGCAGTTCTTC.

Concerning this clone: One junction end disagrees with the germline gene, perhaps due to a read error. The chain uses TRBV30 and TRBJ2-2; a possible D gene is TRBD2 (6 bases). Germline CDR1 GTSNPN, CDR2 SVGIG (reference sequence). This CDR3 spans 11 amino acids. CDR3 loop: CAWTADRELFF. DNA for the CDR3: TGTGCCTGGACCGCCGACCGGGAGCTGTTCTTT.

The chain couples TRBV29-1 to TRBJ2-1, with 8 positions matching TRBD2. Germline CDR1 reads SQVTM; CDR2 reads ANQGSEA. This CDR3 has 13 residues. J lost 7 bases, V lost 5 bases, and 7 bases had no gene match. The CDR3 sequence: CSVSGGRGNEQFF. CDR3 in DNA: TGCAGCGTTAGCGGGGGCCGAGGTAATGAGCAGTTCTTC.

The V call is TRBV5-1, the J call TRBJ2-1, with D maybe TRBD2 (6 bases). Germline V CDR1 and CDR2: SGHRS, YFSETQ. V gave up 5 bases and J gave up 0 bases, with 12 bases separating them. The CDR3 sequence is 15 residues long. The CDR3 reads CASRGAGSSYNEQFF. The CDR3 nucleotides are TGCGCCAGCAGAGGGGCGGGGAGCTCCTACAATGAGCAGTTCTTC.

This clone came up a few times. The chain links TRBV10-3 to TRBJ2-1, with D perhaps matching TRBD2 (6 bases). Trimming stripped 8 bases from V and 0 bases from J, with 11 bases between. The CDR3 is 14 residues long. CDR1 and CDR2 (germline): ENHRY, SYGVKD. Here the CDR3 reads CAIRRESSYNEQFF. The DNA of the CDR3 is TGTGCCATCCGCCGGGAGAGCTCCTACAATGAGCAGTTCTTC.

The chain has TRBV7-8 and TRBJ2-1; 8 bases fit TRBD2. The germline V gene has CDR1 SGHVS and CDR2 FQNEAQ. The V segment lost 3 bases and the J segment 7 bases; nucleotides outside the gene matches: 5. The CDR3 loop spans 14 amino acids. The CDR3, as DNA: TGTGCCAGCAGCTTCAGCGGGAGCTTAAATGAGCAGTTCTTC. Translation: CASSFSGSLNEQFF.

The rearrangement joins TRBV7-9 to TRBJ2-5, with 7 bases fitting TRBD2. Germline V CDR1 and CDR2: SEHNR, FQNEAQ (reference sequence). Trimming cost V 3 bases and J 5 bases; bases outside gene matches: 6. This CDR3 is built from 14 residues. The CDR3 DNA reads TGTGCCAGCAGCTTTGATTTTAGCGGGGAGACCCAGTACTTC. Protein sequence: CASSFDFSGETQYF.

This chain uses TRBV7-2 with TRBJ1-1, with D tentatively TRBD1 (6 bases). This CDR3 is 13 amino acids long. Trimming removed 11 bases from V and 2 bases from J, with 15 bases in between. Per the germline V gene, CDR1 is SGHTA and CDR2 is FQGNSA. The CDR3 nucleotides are TGTGCCGTCGGGCTGACAGGTAACACTGAAGCTTTCTTT. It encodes CAVGLTGNTEAFF. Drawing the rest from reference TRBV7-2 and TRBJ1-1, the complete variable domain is GAGVSQSPSNKVTEKGKDVELRCDPISGHTALYWYRQSLGQGLEFLIYFQGNSAPDKSGLPSDRFSAERTGGSVSTLTIQRTQQEDSAVYLCAVGLTGNTEAFFGQGTRLTVV.

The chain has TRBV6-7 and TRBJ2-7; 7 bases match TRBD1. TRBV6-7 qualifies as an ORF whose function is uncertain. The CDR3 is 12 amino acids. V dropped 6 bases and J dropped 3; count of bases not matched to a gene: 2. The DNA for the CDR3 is TGTGCCAGCAGAGGGGGCATCTACGAGCAGTACTTC. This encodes CASRGGIYEQYF.

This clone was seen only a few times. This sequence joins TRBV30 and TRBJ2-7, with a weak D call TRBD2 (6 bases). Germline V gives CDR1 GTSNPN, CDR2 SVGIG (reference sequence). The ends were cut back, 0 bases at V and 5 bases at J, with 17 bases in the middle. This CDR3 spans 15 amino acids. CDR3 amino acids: CAWSVPGEEVHEQYF. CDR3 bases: TGTGCCTGGAGTGTACCGGGGGAAGAGGTCCACGAGCAGTACTTC.

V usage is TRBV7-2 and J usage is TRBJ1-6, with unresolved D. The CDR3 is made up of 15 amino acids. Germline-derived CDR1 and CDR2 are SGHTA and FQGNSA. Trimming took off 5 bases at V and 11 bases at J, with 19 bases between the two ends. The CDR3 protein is CASSPAGRLKTPLHF. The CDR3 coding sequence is TGTGCCAGCAGCCCTGCGGGGAGACTAAAGACACCCCTCCACTTT.

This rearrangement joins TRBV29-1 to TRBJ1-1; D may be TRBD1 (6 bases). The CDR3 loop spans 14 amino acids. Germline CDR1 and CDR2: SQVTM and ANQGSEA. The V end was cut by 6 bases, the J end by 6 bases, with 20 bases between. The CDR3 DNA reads TGCAGCGTAACCGCTCTTCGGGGGGGCGCTGAAGCTTTCTTT. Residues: CSVTALRGGAEAFF.

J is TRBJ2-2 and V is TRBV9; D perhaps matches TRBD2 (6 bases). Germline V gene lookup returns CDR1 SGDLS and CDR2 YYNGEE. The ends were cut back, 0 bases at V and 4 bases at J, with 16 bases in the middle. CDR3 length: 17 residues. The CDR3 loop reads CASSVGTTSGSTGELFF. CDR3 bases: TGTGCCAGCAGCGTAGGGACTACCTCGGGGTCCACCGGGGAGCTGTTTTTT.

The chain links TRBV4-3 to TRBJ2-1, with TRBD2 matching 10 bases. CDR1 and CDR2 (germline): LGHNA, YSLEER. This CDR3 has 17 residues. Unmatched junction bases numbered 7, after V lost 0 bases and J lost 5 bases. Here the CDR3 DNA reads TGCGCCAGCAGCCAAGAACGCCTCCTAGCGGGGGACAATGAGCAGTTCTTC. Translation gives CASSQERLLAGDNEQFF.

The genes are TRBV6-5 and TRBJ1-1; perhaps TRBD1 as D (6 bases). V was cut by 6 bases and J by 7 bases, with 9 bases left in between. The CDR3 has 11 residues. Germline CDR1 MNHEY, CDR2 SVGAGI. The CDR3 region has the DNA TGTGCCAGCAGGGTACAGGGTGAAGCTTTCTTT. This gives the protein CASRVQGEAFF.

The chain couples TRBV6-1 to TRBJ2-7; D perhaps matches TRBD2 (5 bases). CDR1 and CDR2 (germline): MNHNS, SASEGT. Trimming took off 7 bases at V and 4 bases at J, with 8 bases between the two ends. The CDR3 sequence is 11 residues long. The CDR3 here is CASTDYYEQYF. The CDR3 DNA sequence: TGTGCCAGCACCGACTATTACGAGCAGTACTTC.

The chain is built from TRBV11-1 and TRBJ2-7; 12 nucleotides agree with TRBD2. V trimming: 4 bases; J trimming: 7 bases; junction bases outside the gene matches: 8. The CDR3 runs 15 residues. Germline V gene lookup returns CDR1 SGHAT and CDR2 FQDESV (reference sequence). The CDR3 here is CASSSSSGGAGEQYF. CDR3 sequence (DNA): TGTGCCAGCAGCTCCTCTAGCGGGGGGGCGGGTGAGCAGTACTTC.

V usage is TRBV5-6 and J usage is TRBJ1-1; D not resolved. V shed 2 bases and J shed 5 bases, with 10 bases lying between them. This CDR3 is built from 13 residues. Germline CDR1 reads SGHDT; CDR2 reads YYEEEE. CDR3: CASSFLRGTEAFF. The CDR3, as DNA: TGTGCCAGCAGCTTTCTCCGGGGAACTGAAGCTTTCTTT.

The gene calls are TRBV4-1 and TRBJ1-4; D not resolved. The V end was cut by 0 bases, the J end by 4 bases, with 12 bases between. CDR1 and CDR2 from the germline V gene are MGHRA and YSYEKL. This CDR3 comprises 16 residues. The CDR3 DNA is TGCGCCAGCAGCCAAGATTTACAGTGGGTTAATGAAAAACTGTTTTTT. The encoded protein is CASSQDLQWVNEKLFF.

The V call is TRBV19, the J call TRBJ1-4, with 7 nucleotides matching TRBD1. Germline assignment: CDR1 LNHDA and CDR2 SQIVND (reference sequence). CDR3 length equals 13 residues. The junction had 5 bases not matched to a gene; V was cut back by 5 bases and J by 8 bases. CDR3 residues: CASSPGTVEKLFF. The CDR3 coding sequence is TGTGCCAGTAGTCCAGGGACAGTCGAAAAACTGTTTTTT.

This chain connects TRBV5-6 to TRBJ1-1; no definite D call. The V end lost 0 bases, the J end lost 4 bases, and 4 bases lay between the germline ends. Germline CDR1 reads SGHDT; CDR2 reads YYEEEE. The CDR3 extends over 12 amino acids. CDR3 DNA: TGTGCCAGCAGCTTGGTGCGCACTGAAGCTTTCTTT. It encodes CASSLVRTEAFF.